What follows are 14 T cell receptor beta chains derived from one specimen sequenced in a study of T cell repertoires in aging, cancer and after chemotherapy. A mixed TRB-A/B primer pool amplified rearranged TRB by multiplex touch-down PCR. A single record per CDR3 protein comes from TCRdb applying MiXCR to the multiplex PCR reads. This sample carries 2,000 to 2,500 distinct CDR3 sequences, 31% of them seen once, and the ten largest clones take about 40%. Amplification of TCR beta used genomic DNA extracted from peripheral blood. Source material: blood. The receptors were sampled from a human donor in good health.

This clonotype was detected a few times. This chain joins TRBV6-5 and TRBJ2-1, with TRBD2 matching 7 bases. V lost 3 bases and J lost 1; bases outside the gene matches: 3. The CDR3 contains 15 residues. The germline gives CDR1 MNHEY, CDR2 SVGAGI. The CDR3 sequence is CASSYIAGSYNEQFF. The CDR3 coding sequence is TGTGCCAGCAGTTATATAGCGGGTTCCTACAATGAGCAGTTCTTC.

This chain uses TRBV15 with TRBJ1-1; D gene ambiguous. The CDR3 spans 12 residues. Trimming shortened V by 0 bases and J by 8 bases, and 7 bases separated the two germline ends. Germline V CDR1 and CDR2: LNHNV, YYDKDF (reference sequence). CDR3: CATSREIGEAFF. CDR3 coding DNA: TGTGCCACCAGCAGAGAAATTGGAGAAGCTTTCTTT.

Worth noting for this clonotype: Since a much larger clone is just one base distant, this may be a read error. The CDR3 DNA follows: TGTGCCAGCAGTTACGAAGCGGTAGGGCCGGTCGGGGAGCTGTTTTTT. Translated: CASSYEAVGPVGELFF. The rearrangement joins TRBV6-5 to TRBJ2-2; a weak D match, TRBD2 (5 bases). The CDR3 runs 16 residues. CDR1 and CDR2 from the germline V gene are MNHEY and SVGAGI. Trimming stripped 2 bases from V and 7 bases from J, with 17 bases between.

This clonotype has more than one count but fewer than ten. The chain recombines TRBV30 with TRBJ1-2, with a tentative D call TRBD1 (6 bases). The CDR3 runs to 14 residues. Germline V gives CDR1 GTSNPN, CDR2 SVGIG (reference sequence). The V gene lost 3 bases and the J gene lost 4 bases, with 15 bases spanning the gap. The CDR3 here is CAWSSPRTAYGYTF. CDR3 DNA: TGTGCCTGGAGCTCTCCTCGGACAGCCTATGGCTACACCTTC.

This chain uses TRBV18 with TRBJ1-2; D not resolved. There are 14 residues in the CDR3. Germline CDR1 and CDR2: KGHSH and LQKENI. Trimming took 7 bases from V and 8 from J, leaving 20 bases between them. This CDR3 is CASFDPPAMDGYTF. For the CDR3, the DNA is TGTGCCAGCTTCGACCCCCCAGCTATGGACGGCTACACCTTC.

The chain links TRBV6-2 or TRBV6-3 to TRBJ1-1, with D unclear. The CDR3 is 13 amino acids. Per the germline V gene, CDR1 is MNHEY and CDR2 is SVGEGT. V lost 5 bases to trimming and J lost 11 bases, with 18 bases between them. CDR3 loop: CASSADRERRAFF. The CDR3, as DNA: TGTGCCAGCAGTGCCGATAGGGAGAGAAGGGCTTTCTTT.

The chain couples TRBV7-6 to TRBJ2-5; tentative D call: TRBD1 (6 bases). This CDR3 contains 16 residues. The V end was cut by 3 bases, the J end by 5 bases, with 19 bases between. Germline loops: CDR1 SGHVS, CDR2 FNYEAQ. CDR3: CASSFLGQPNAETQYF. In nucleotides, the CDR3 is TGTGCCAGCAGCTTCCTAGGACAGCCTAATGCGGAGACCCAGTACTTC.

There are a few counts of this clonotype. This chain connects TRBV12-3 or TRBV12-4 to TRBJ2-2; a weak D match, TRBD1 (5 bases). The CDR3 has 15 residues. Trimming took 3 bases from V and 0 from J, leaving 8 bases between them. The CDR3 DNA sequence: TGTGCCAGCAGTTTTACAGGATCGAACACCGGGGAGCTGTTTTTT. Translation: CASSFTGSNTGELFF.

The V and J genes are TRBV7-6 and TRBJ2-3; D is possibly TRBD2 (6 bases). V was shortened by 5 bases and J by 7 bases, with 19 bases between the two germline ends. The CDR3 has 15 amino acids. Germline CDR1 and CDR2: SGHVS and FNYEAQ. The CDR3, as DNA: TGTGCCAGCAGCCCAGCTGGCGGGGATGGGTATACGCAGTATTTT. Translating it yields CASSPAGGDGYTQYF.

The chain is built from TRBV11-1 and TRBJ2-3; D not certain. There are 12 residues in the CDR3. The germline gives CDR1 SGHAT, CDR2 FQDESV (reference sequence). Between the trimmed V and J ends, which lost 3 bases and 5 bases, there was a span of 6 bases. The CDR3, as DNA: TGTGCCAGCAGCTTCGGTGAAGATACGCAGTATTTT. Translating gives CASSFGEDTQYF.

The gene calls are TRBV5-1 and TRBJ2-3; 7 bases align to TRBD1. Germline values: CDR1 SGHRS, CDR2 YFSETQ. The CDR3 has 16 amino acids. Unmatched junction bases numbered 6, after V lost 0 bases and J lost 2 bases. The CDR3 protein is CASSLARGLVTDTQYF. In DNA, the CDR3 is TGCGCCAGCAGCTTGGCTAGGGGGCTAGTCACAGATACGCAGTATTTT.

A few counts support this clonotype. The gene calls are TRBV12-3 or TRBV12-4 and TRBJ2-3, with 11 positions matching TRBD2. V lost 6 bases to trimming and J lost 2 bases; unmatched junction nucleotides: 7. This CDR3 region has 16 residues. The DNA for the CDR3 is TGTGCCAGCAGGCCCGGGACTAGCGGAATCACAGATACGCAGTATTTT. Translated: CASRPGTSGITDTQYF.

J is TRBJ1-6 and V is TRBV6-2 or TRBV6-3; 7 bases fit TRBD1. Per the germline V gene, CDR1 is MNHEY and CDR2 is SVGEGT. This CDR3 region has 14 residues. J gave up 9 bases and V 2 bases, and 4 bases lay outside the gene matches. The DNA of the CDR3 is TGTGCCAGCAGTTACCAGGGGGATGGTTCACCCCTCCACTTT. Its protein product is CASSYQGDGSPLHF.

By share, this clonotype counts as medium-sized (0.01 to 0.1%). This chain joins TRBV30 and TRBJ1-5; TRBD1 aligns across 8 bases. The CDR3 is 13 amino acids. Looked up from germline, CDR1 is GTSNPN and CDR2 is SVGIG (reference sequence). V shed 3 bases, J shed 6 bases, and the junction held 4 bases outside the gene matches. Here the CDR3 reads CAWSQGASQPQHF. Here the CDR3 DNA reads TGTGCCTGGAGCCAGGGGGCTAGTCAGCCCCAGCATTTT. Full variable domain (outside the CDR3, taken from reference TRBV30 and TRBJ1-5): SQTIHQWPATLVQPVGSPLSLECTVEGTSNPNLYWYRQAAGRGLQLLFYSVGIGQISSEVPQNLSASRPQDRQFILSSKKLLLSDSGFYLCAWSQGASQPQHFGDGTRLSIL.